The TCR beta chain described here comes from a study of tumor-infiltrating lymphocytes in primary liver carcinoma. Trimming took off 6 bases at V and 2 bases at J, with 20 bases between the two ends. This CDR3 is built from 16 residues. Making TCR beta cDNA involved around 520 ng total RNA and a constant-region primer. Libraries of TCR beta came from three nested multiplex PCR rounds with slightly modified ARM-PCR. TRBV1-TRBV30 forward primers paired with a C-beta reverse primer drove the first two PCR rounds, about 9 cycles each. Via MiXCR, TCRdb re-called the multiplex PCR reads, giving one row per CDR3 protein. The data show 300,000 to 400,000 distinct CDR3 sequences, approximately 64% seen once. Both blood RNA, taken from unsorted whole blood, and germline DNA were extracted.

This chain connects TRBV12-3 or TRBV12-4 to TRBJ2-7; no clear D. The source of this sequence is a man aged 40-50 years with primary liver carcinoma and hepatitis B virus infection. Sample: peripheral blood. CDR3 residues: CASSPLRQSLTYEQYF. CDR3 bases: TGTGCCAGCAGCCCACTTAGGCAGAGCCTTACCTACGAGCAGTACTTC.